This T cell receptor beta chain appears in the sequencing data of a study of response to subunit inactivated influenza vaccine. This clonotype has a handful of counts. TCRdb called the RT-PCR reads again in MiXCR, with one record for every CDR3 protein. The table shows some 640,000 distinct CDR3 sequences, with approximately 15% occurring only once. Germline V gives CDR1 KGHSH, CDR2 LQKENI. The V gene lost 3 bases and the J gene lost 4 bases, with 14 bases spanning the gap. CDR3 length: 15 residues. The TCR comes from a middle-aged man who received an inactivated influenza vaccine. V gene TRBV18 combines with J gene TRBJ2-3; D is perhaps TRBD1 or TRBD2 (5 bases each). This material consisted of PBMCs from blood, taken roughly 2 weeks before vaccination. The CDR3, as DNA: TGTGCCAGCTCACCTTCGGAGGTGGGGCCAGATACGCAGTATTTT. As protein: CASSPSEVGPDTQYF.